These 20 T cell receptor beta chains were sequenced from one sample in a study of regulatory T cells in long-lasting Graves disease. Time point reported: newly diagnosed GD, antithyroid drugs for less than 3 months. Construction of the TCR library relied on RNA isolated from PBMCs. Investigators prepared the TCR beta libraries by applying iRepertoire HTBI primers and Arm-PCR of CDR3 regions. MiXCR was run by TCRdb on the multiplex PCR reads, yielding one entry per CDR3 protein. The sample holds 200,000 to 250,000 distinct CDR3 sequences; 15% to 20% are singletons and the top ten take approximately 20%. Sample: peripheral blood mononuclear cells (PBMCs), taken at new diagnosis, from a patient treated with antithyroid drugs. These TCRs come from a female donor with Graves disease.

This clonotype was counted a few times. A much larger clone sits a single nucleotide away, making a read error possible. The V call is TRBV11-2, the J call TRBJ2-5; 11 bases match TRBD2. The J call is doubtful: the DNA matches TRBJ2-1 better. CDR1 and CDR2 (germline): SGHAT, FQNNGV. This CDR3 spans 17 amino acids. The CDR3, as DNA: TGTGCCAGCAGCCCCAAGCCGGGACTAGCGGATAACAATGAGCAGTTCTTC. Translation gives CASSPKPGLADNNEQFF.

This clonotype has just a few counts. V usage is TRBV6-2 or TRBV6-3 and J usage is TRBJ1-2, with 10 bases that match TRBD1. CDR1 and CDR2 from the germline V gene are MNHEY and SVGEGT. Unmatched junction bases numbered 5, after V lost 9 bases and J lost 1 base. The CDR3 extends over 14 amino acids. Here the CDR3 DNA reads TGTGCCAGGGGGAGGACAGGGGGTAACTATGGCTACACCTTC. Translation: CARGRTGGNYGYTF.

This clonotype was found many times. The chain combines TRBV24-1 with TRBJ2-1; D is possibly TRBD1 or TRBD2 (5 bases each). The CDR3 has 13 amino acids. Trimming left V 11 bases short and J 4 bases short, with 14 bases between. The germline V gene has CDR1 KGHDR and CDR2 SFDVKD. CDR3 residues: CASSTGPYNEQFF. CDR3 nucleotides: TGTGCCAGCTCGACGGGACCATACAATGAGCAGTTCTTC.

This clonotype was seen more than once but under ten times. The gene calls are TRBV20-1 and TRBJ1-3; D remains ambiguous. Germline CDR1 reads DFQATT; CDR2 reads SNEGSKA (reference sequence). CDR3 length: 14 amino acids. The V and J ends lost 5 bases and 2 bases respectively, with 13 bases between them. CDR3 loop: CSAPNPGAGNTIYF. The CDR3 coding sequence is TGCAGTGCTCCCAACCCTGGGGCTGGAAACACCATATATTTT.

This clonotype was picked up many times. The J gene is TRBJ1-1, the V gene TRBV7-9; D is undetermined. CDR3 length equals 14 residues. The germline V gene has CDR1 SEHNR and CDR2 FQNEAQ (reference sequence). The germline V and J ends were trimmed by 5 bases and 0 bases, with 10 bases remaining between them. DNA of the CDR3: TGTGCCAGCAGCCCCGGACGTTTGAACACTGAAGCTTTCTTT. It specifies CASSPGRLNTEAFF.

This clonotype was recorded many times. The gene calls are TRBV7-3 and TRBJ2-2; 11 bases are a match to TRBD2. V lost 5 bases to trimming and J lost 6 bases; unmatched junction nucleotides: 2. This CDR3 comprises 14 residues. Germline CDR1 and CDR2: SGHTA and FQGTGA. CDR3 DNA sequence: TGTGCCAGCAGCCTAGCGGGAGGTGCCGGGGAGCTGTTTTTT. Protein product: CASSLAGGAGELFF.

The V gene is TRBV5-1, the J gene TRBJ1-1, with no clear D. Trimming removed 4 bases at V and 6 bases at J, with 13 bases between. CDR1 is SGHRS, CDR2 YFSETQ, per germline. The CDR3 loop spans 13 amino acids. CDR3 sequence: CASSVNPGSEAFF. CDR3 nucleotide sequence: TGCGCCAGCAGCGTAAATCCGGGATCTGAAGCTTTCTTT.

This chain links TRBV24-1 with TRBJ1-5, with no clear D. From germline, CDR1 is KGHDR and CDR2 SFDVKD. This CDR3 contains 15 residues. Trimming removed 8 bases from V and 4 bases from J, with 17 bases in between. The CDR3 loop is CATTRWSPPNQPQHF. The CDR3 nucleotides are TGTGCCACCACGCGGTGGTCCCCCCCAAATCAGCCCCAGCATTTT.

The sample holds many counts of this clonotype. This sequence joins TRBV9 and TRBJ1-6; D possibly corresponds to TRBD1 (5 bases). This CDR3 region has 15 residues. Germline-derived CDR1 and CDR2 are SGDLS and YYNGEE. V lost 4 bases and J 5 bases, leaving 13 bases between the germline ends. CDR3 loop: CASSRRQFDNSPLHF. The CDR3, as DNA: TGTGCCAGCAGCCGAAGACAGTTTGATAATTCACCCCTCCACTTT.

The V gene is TRBV28, the J gene TRBJ1-2; 7 bases agree with TRBD1. The V and J ends lost 1 base and 5 bases, in that order; junction bases with no gene match: 4. Germline V CDR1 and CDR2: MDHEN, SYDVKM. This CDR3 contains 14 residues. The CDR3 coding sequence is TGTGCCAGCAGTTTATTAGGGACAGCTTATGGCTACACCTTC. Its translation: CASSLLGTAYGYTF.

To note about this clonotype: This sequence may be a read error, since a much larger clone differs from it by one base. The chain links TRBV5-5 to TRBJ2-1; possibly TRBD1 for D (5 bases). Germline CDR1 and CDR2: SGHKS and YYEKEE (reference sequence). The CDR3 has 15 amino acids. V was trimmed by 0 bases and J by 10 bases, leaving 17 bases between them. CDR3 sequence reads: CASSLEQVASYEQFF. In DNA form, the CDR3 reads TGTGCCAGCAGCTTGGAACAGGTGGCCTCCTACGAGCAGTTCTTC.

In DNA form, the CDR3 reads TGTGCCAGCAGCTCACAGGATTACGAGCAGTACGTC. As protein: CASSSQDYEQYV. This chain links TRBV5-6 with TRBJ2-7, with TRBD1 as a possible D gene (5 bases). The CDR3 extends over 12 amino acids. Trimming removed 3 bases from V and 4 bases from J, with 8 bases in between. Germline V gene sequence: CDR1 SGHDT, CDR2 YYEEEE.

The rearrangement uses TRBV9 and TRBJ2-3, with a possible D match to TRBD2 (6 bases). CDR3 size: 14 residues. Germline V gene data show CDR1 as SGDLS and CDR2 as YYNGEE. Trimming pared 3 bases from V and 0 bases from J, leaving 8 bases between. In DNA, the CDR3 is TGTGCCAGCAGCGCGGACTACAGCACAGATACGCAGTATTTT. As protein: CASSADYSTDTQYF.

The sample holds many counts of this clonotype. The V call is TRBV20-1, the J call TRBJ2-3, with TRBD2 as a possible D gene (7 bases). Germline CDR1 and CDR2: DFQATT and SNEGSKA (reference sequence). This CDR3 has 15 amino acids. With 6 bases removed from V and 2 bases from J, the gap between germline ends came to 18 bases. DNA for the CDR3: TGCAGTGCCAGGGGTCAGCGGGGTACCACAGATACGCAGTATTTT. It yields the protein CSARGQRGTTDTQYF.

The J gene is TRBJ2-3, the V gene TRBV9, with 10 nucleotides matching TRBD2. Germline loops: CDR1 SGDLS, CDR2 YYNGEE. The V and J ends lost 2 bases and 4 bases, in that order; junction bases with no gene match: 10. CDR3 size: 17 residues. In DNA, the CDR3 is TGTGCCAGCAGCGTGCTAATAGCGGGAGGAGGGGCAGATACGCAGTATTTT. Its protein is CASSVLIAGGGADTQYF.

The genes are TRBV19 and TRBJ2-5; tentative D call: TRBD1 (5 bases). The CDR3 is 12 residues long. Germline-derived CDR1 and CDR2 are LNHDA and SQIVND (reference sequence). Trimming removed 6 bases at V and 3 bases at J, with 8 bases between. CDR3 sequence (DNA): TGTGCCAGTAGAGACAGAGAAGAGACCCAGTACTTC. Its translation is CASRDREETQYF.

The table lists this clonotype with a few counts. The rearrangement links TRBV6-5 to TRBJ2-2; a possible D gene is TRBD2 (5 bases). Germline V lookup: CDR1 MNHEY, CDR2 SVGAGI. Trimming shortened V by 4 bases and J by 5 bases, and 8 bases separated the two germline ends. The CDR3 has 13 residues. This CDR3 is CASSSRETGELFF. The CDR3, as DNA: TGTGCCAGCAGTTCTAGGGAGACCGGGGAGCTGTTTTTT.

This clonotype was detected many times. The rearrangement uses TRBV20-1 and TRBJ2-1; tentatively, D is TRBD1 or TRBD2 (5 bases each). CDR3 length: 13 amino acids. V was pared by 6 bases and J by 12 bases, with 21 bases between. The germline V gene has CDR1 DFQATT and CDR2 SNEGSKA (reference sequence). The CDR3 nucleotides read TGCAGTGCCTACGGGGCAGGCGACCCCGGGCAGTTCTTC. Residues: CSAYGAGDPGQFF.

This chain links TRBV6-2 or TRBV6-3 with TRBJ1-1, with 8 positions matching TRBD1. Trimming removed 4 bases from V and 6 bases from J; junction bases left unmatched: 1. Germline loops: CDR1 MNHEY, CDR2 SVGEGT. The CDR3 sequence is 12 residues long. CDR3 sequence (DNA): TGTGCCAGCAGTTGGACAGGGCCTGAAGCTTTCTTT. Amino acids: CASSWTGPEAFF.

This clonotype was picked up many times. The V gene is TRBV2, the J gene TRBJ1-1, with 9 bases lining up with TRBD1. CDR1 and CDR2 from the germline V gene are SNHLY and FYNNEI. Trimming removed 3 bases from V and 2 bases from J; junction bases left unmatched: 4. This CDR3 contains 15 residues. The DNA of the CDR3 is TGTGCCAGCAGTGAGGATACAGGGGGCAACACTGAAGCTTTCTTT. Translation: CASSEDTGGNTEAFF.